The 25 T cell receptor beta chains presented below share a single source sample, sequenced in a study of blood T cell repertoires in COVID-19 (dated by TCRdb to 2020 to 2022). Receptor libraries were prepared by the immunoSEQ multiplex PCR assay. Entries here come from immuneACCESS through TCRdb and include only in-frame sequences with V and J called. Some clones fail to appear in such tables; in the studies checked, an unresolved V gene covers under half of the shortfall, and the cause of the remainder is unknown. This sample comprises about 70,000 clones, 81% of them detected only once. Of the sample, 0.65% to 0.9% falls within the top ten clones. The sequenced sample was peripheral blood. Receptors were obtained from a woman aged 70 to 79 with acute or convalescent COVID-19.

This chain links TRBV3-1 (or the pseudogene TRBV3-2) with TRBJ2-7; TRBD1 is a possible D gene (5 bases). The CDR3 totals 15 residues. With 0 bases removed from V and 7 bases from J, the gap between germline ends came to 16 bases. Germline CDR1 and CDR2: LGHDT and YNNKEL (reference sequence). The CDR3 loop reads CASSQEGRAPREQYF. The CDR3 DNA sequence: TGTGCCAGCAGCCAAGAAGGCAGGGCTCCTAGGGAGCAGTACTTC.

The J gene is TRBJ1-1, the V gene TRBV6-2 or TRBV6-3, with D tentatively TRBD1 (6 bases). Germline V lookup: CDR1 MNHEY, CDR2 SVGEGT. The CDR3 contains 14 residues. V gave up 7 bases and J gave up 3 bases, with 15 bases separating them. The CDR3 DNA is TGTGCCAGCAACCCACAGGGCTTACACACTGAAGCTTTCTTT. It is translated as CASNPQGLHTEAFF.

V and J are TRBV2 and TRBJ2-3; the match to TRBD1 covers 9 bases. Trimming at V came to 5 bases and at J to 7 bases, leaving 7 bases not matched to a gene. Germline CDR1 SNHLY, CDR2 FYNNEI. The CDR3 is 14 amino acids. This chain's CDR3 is CASSRDRDGYTQYF. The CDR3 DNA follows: TGTGCCAGCAGTCGGGACAGGGACGGGTATACGCAGTATTTT.

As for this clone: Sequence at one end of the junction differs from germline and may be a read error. CDR3 residues: CASSDSGLAYYEQYF. CDR3 sequence (DNA): TGTGCCAGCAGTGACTCAGGACTAGCTTACTACGAGCAGTACTTC. The rearrangement uses TRBV6-5 and TRBJ2-7; 8 bases are shared with TRBD2. CDR1 MNHEY and CDR2 SVGAGI come from the germline V gene. This CDR3 comprises 15 residues.

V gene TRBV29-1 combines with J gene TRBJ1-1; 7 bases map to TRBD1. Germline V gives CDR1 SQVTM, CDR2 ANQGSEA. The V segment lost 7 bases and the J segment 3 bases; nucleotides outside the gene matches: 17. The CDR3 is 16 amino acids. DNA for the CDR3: TGCAGCGCTAGACAGGGCGTGGGGAACGGCCACACTGAAGCTTTCTTT. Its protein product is CSARQGVGNGHTEAFF.

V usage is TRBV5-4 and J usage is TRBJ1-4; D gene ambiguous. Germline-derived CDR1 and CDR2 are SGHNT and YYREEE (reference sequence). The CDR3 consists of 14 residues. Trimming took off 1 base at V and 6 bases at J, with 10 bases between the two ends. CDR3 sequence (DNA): TGTGCCAGCAGCTTGCCCGTAGAACATGAAAAACTGTTTTTT. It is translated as CASSLPVEHEKLFF.

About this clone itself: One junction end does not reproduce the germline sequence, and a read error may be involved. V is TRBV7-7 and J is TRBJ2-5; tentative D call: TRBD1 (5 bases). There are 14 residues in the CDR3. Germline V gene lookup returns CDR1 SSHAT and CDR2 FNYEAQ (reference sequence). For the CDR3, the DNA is TGTGCTAGCAGCTACGACAGTTACGGAGAGACCCAGTACTTC. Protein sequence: CASSYDSYGETQYF.

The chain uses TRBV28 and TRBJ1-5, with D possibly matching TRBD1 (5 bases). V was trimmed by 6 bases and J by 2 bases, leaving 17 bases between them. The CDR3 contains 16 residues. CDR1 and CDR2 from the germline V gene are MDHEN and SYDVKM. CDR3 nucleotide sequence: TGTGCCAGCAGCCCACAAGTTGGCAGGGGCAATCAGCCCCAGCATTTT. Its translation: CASSPQVGRGNQPQHF. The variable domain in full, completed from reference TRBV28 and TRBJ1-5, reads DVKVTQSSRYLVKRTGEKVFLECVQDMDHENMFWYRQDPGLGLRLIYFSYDVKMKEKGDIPEGYSVSREKKERFSLILESASTNQTSMYLCASSPQVGRGNQPQHFGDGTRLSIL.

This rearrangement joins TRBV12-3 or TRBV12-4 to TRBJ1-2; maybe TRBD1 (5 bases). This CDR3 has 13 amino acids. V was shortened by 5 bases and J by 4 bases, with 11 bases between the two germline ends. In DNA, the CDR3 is TGTGCCAGCAGTCGGGACTCTTCCTATGGCTACACCTTC. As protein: CASSRDSSYGYTF.

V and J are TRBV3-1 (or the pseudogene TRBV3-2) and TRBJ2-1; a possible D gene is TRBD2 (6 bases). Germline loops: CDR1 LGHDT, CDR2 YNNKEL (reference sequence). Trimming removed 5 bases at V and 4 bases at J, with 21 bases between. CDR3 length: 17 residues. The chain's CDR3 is CASSDFKELAHYNEQFF. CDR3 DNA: TGTGCCAGCAGCGATTTTAAAGAACTAGCTCATTACAATGAGCAGTTCTTC.

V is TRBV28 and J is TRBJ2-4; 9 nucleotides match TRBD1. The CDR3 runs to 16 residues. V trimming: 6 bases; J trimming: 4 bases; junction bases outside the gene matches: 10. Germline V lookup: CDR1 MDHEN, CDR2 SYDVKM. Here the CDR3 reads CASSRPGTGQKNIQYF. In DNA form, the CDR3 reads TGTGCCAGCAGCCGCCCCGGGACAGGGCAAAAAAACATTCAGTACTTC.

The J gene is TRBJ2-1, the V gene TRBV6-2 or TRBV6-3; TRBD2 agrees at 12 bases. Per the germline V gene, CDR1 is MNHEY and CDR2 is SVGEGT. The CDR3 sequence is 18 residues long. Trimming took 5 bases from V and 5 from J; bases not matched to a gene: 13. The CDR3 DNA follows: TGTGCCAGCAGTGTTCGCCCTTCACTAGCGGGGGGAGACAATGAGCAGTTCTTC. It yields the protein CASSVRPSLAGGDNEQFF.

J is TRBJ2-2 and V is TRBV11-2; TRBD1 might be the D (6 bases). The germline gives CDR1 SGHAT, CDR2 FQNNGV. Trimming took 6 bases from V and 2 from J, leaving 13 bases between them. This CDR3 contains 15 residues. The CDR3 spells CASRMTGSNTGELFF. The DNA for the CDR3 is TGTGCCAGCAGGATGACAGGAAGTAACACCGGGGAGCTGTTTTTT.

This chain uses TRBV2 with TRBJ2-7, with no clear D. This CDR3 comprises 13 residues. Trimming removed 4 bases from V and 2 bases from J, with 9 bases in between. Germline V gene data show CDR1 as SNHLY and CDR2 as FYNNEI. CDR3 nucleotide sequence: TGTGCCAGCAGTGTGGTGCTAACCTACGAGCAGTACTTC. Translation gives CASSVVLTYEQYF. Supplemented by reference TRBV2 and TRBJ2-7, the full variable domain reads EPEVTQTPSHQVTQMGQEVILRCVPISNHLYFYWYRQILGQKVEFLVSFYNNEISEKSEIFDDQFSVERPDGSNFTLKIRSTKLEDSAMYFCASSVVLTYEQYFGPGTRLTVT.

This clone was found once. CDR3 sequence: CASSPFTGGINTEAFF. The CDR3 bases are TGTGCCAGCAGCCCGTTCACGGGAGGAATCAACACTGAAGCTTTCTTT. V usage is TRBV3-1 (or the pseudogene TRBV3-2) and J usage is TRBJ1-1; D remains unclear. This CDR3 spans 16 amino acids. Trimming took off 4 bases at V and 2 bases at J, with 17 bases between the two ends. Looked up from germline, CDR1 is LGHDT and CDR2 is YNNKEL (reference sequence).

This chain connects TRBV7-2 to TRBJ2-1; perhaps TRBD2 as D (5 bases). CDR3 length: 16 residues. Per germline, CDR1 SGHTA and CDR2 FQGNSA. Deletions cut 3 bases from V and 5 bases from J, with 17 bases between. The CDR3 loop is CASSFPFSVEDNEQFF. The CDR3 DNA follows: TGTGCCAGCAGCTTCCCTTTCTCGGTGGAGGACAATGAGCAGTTCTTC.

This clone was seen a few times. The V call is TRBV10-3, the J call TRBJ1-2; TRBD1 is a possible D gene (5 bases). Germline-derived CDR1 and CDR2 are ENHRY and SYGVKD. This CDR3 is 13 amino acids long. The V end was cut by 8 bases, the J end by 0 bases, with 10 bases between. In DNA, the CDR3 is TGTGCCATCTGCCAAGGGGCTAACTATGGCTACACCTTC. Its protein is CAICQGANYGYTF.

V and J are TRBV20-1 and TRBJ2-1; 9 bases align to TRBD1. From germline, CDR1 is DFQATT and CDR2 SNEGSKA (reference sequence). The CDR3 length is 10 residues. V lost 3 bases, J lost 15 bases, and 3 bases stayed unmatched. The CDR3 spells CSASGDRVFF. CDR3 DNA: TGCAGTGCTAGTGGGGACAGGGTGTTCTTC.

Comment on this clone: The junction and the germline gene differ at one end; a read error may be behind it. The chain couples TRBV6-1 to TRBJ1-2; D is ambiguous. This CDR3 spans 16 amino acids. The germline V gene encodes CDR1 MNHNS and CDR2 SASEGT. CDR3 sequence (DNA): TGTGCCAGCAGTGAAGGGATTGGGTTAGCTAACTATGGCTACACTTTC. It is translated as CASSEGIGLANYGYTF.

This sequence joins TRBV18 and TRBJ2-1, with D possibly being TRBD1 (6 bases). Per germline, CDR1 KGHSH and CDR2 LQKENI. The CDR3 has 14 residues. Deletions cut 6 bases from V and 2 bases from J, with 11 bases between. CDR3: CASSPGAAYNEQFF. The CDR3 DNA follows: TGTGCCAGCTCGCCAGGGGCCGCCTACAATGAGCAGTTCTTC.

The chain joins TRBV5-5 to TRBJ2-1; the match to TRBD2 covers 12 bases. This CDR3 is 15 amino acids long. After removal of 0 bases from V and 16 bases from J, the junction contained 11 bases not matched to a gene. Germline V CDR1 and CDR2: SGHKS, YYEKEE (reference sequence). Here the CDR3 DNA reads TGTGCCAGCAGCTTGGAGCCTAGCGGGAGGGGAATGGGATTCTTC. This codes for CASSLEPSGRGMGFF.

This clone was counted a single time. In DNA form, the CDR3 reads TGTGCCAGCAGTGAAGGACAGGGGGCGTTCTATGGCTACACCTTC. Translated: CASSEGQGAFYGYTF. The chain joins TRBV25-1 to TRBJ1-2; 11 positions agree with TRBD1. The CDR3 consists of 15 residues. Germline CDR1 is MGHDK and CDR2 is SYGVNS. V lost 2 bases and J lost 4; bases outside the gene matches: 3.

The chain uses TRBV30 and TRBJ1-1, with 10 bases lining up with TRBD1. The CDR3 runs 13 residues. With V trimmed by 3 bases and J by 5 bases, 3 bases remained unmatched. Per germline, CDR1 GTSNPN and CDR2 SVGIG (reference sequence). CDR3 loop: CAWRRTGGTEAFF. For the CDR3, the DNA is TGTGCCTGGAGGAGGACAGGGGGTACTGAAGCTTTCTTT.

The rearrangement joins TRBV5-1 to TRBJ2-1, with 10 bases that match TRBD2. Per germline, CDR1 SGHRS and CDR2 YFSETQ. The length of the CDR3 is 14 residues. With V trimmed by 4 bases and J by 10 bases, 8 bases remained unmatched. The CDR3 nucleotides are TGCGCCAGCAGCCGTGGCCTAGCGGGAGAAGAGCAGTTCTTC. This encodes CASSRGLAGEEQFF. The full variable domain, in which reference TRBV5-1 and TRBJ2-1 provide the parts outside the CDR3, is KAGVTQTPRYLIKTRGQQVTLSCSPISGHRSVSWYQQTPGQGLQFLFEYFSETQRNKGNFPGRFSGRQFSNSRSEMNVSTLELGDSALYLCASSRGLAGEEQFFGPGTRLTVL.

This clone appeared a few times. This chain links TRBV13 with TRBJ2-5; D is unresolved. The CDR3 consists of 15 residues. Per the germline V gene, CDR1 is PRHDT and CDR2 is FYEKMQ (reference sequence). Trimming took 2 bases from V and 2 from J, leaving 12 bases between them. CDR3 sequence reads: CASSLNRGMQETQYF. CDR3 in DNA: TGTGCCAGCAGCTTAAACCGAGGCATGCAAGAGACCCAGTACTTC.